This T cell receptor beta chain derives from a study of blood T cells in healthy people across ages. Isolation of PBMCs gave at least 7 million cells per sample. A second PCR, run for roughly 7 to 11 cycles, used a sample-barcoded 5' primer plus a J-beta primer mix. Each of the cDNA molecules was tagged by a template-switch adaptor with 12 random nucleotides. All samples gave at least 2.5 million CDR3-containing paired-end reads. MiXCR, run by TCRdb on the 5' RACE reads, gives a single entry per CDR3 protein. The data contain some 1.5 million distinct CDR3 sequences, about 45% of them singletons. Study-wide results and limits: Using unsorted PBMCs precluded a conclusive naive versus antigen-experienced comparison.

V lost 2 bases and J lost 7; bases outside the gene matches: 9. Germline V CDR1 and CDR2: MNHEY, SVGEGT. The CDR3 length is 15 residues. As for this clonotype: Its matching antigen is unknown. A much larger clone differs from this one at a single base, so this may be a read error.

This sequence was found in a woman aged 18-35 years in good health. The V gene is TRBV6-2 or TRBV6-3, the J gene TRBJ2-7; 9 bases are shared with TRBD1. The source material was blood. The CDR3 spells CASSYEGTGSNEQYF. The CDR3 bases are TGTGCCAGCAGTTACGAGGGGACAGGGTCTAATGAGCAGTACTTC.